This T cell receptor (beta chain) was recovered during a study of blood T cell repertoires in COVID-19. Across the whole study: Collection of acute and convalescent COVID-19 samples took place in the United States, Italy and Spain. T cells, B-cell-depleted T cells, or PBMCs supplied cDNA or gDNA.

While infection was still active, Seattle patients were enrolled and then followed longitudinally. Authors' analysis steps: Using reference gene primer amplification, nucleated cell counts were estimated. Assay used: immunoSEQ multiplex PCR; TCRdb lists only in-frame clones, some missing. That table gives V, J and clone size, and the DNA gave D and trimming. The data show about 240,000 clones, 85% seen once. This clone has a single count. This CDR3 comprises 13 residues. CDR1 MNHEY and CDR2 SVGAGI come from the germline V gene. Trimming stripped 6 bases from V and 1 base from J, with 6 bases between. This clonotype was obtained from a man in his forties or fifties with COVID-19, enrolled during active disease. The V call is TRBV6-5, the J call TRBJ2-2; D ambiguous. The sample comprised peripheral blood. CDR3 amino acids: CASSFLNTGELFF. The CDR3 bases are TGTGCCAGCAGCTTTCTGAACACCGGGGAGCTGTTTTTT.